This T cell receptor beta chain appears in the sequencing data of a study of control samples from healthy donors and cancer patients. Libraries were prepared by immunoSEQ multiplex PCR; TCRdb keeps only in-frame clonotypes and omits some of them. The profile covers about 110,000 clones, with 90% appearing a single time and 4% to 4.5% taken by the ten largest. The CDR3 is 15 residues long. Trimming removed 5 bases at V and 0 bases at J, with 13 bases between. Germline V gene data show CDR1 as MDHEN and CDR2 as SYDVKM. Sequenced sample: blood. J is TRBJ1-2 and V is TRBV28, with D possibly being TRBD1 (5 bases). This TCR was sampled from a human donor in good health. The donor label of this sample is uncertain. CDR3 bases: TGTGCCAGCAGTGCGGGCGGGGACGCTAACTATGGCTACACCTTC. Translating it yields CASSAGGDANYGYTF.